Shown below are 7 T cell receptor beta chains from a single sample sequenced in a study of T cell responses to AZD1222 COVID-19 vaccine. Measured with immunoSEQ multiplex PCR; TCRdb has only the in-frame clones, and not every one. This sample yields approximately 130,000 clones, of which over 85% are seen a single time; about 0.91% belongs to the top ten. The input for sequencing was peripheral blood, taken on day 0 of AZD1222 vaccination. The receptors were gathered from an adult in good health.

V is TRBV3-1 (or the pseudogene TRBV3-2) and J is TRBJ2-7; 13 positions agree with TRBD2. Germline V CDR1 and CDR2: LGHDT, YNNKEL (reference sequence). V trimming: 4 bases; J trimming: 3 bases; junction bases outside the gene matches: 6. The CDR3 totals 16 residues. The CDR3 nucleotides are TGTGCCAGCAGCCCATCACTAGCGGGGGGGGGCTACGAGCAGTACTTC. This codes for CASSPSLAGGGYEQYF.

The chain uses TRBV30 and TRBJ2-5; D is possibly TRBD1 (5 bases). The V and J ends lost 2 bases and 4 bases respectively, with 20 bases between them. CDR1 and CDR2 (germline): GTSNPN, SVGIG (reference sequence). The CDR3 is 16 amino acids. The CDR3 sequence is CAWSLPLRERGETQYF. CDR3 bases: TGTGCCTGGAGTCTACCATTACGCGAAAGGGGAGAGACCCAGTACTTC.

As regards this clone: A junction end diverges from the germline sequence, so it may reflect a read error. The chain is built from TRBV29-1 and TRBJ1-1; D might be TRBD1 (6 bases). Germline lookup yields CDR1 SQVTM and CDR2 ANQGSEA. There are 11 residues in the CDR3. The CDR3 region has the DNA TGCAGCGTGGGACGGGACACTCAAGCTTTCTTT. Its translation: CSVGRDTQAFF.

This clone was seen once. This chain uses TRBV6-5 with TRBJ2-3, with D uncertain. V dropped 0 bases and J dropped 0 bases, with 7 bases sitting between them. CDR3 length: 15 amino acids. CDR1 MNHEY and CDR2 SVGAGI come from the germline V gene. CDR3 bases: TGTGCCAGCAGTTACTCGGACGCGAGCACAGATACGCAGTATTTT. As protein: CASSYSDASTDTQYF.

This clone has just one count. This chain links TRBV5-5 with TRBJ1-5, with 9 bases that match TRBD1. Germline V gene sequence: CDR1 SGHKS, CDR2 YYEKEE (reference sequence). V was pared by 4 bases and J by 0 bases, with 5 bases of the junction left unmatched. The CDR3 has 16 amino acids. The CDR3 is CASSRTGVRSNQPQHF. In DNA, the CDR3 is TGTGCCAGCAGCCGGACAGGGGTCCGTAGCAATCAGCCCCAGCATTTT.

This chain uses TRBV7-3 with TRBJ1-2, with a tentative D call TRBD1 (5 bases). Germline V lookup: CDR1 SGHTA, CDR2 FQGTGA. The CDR3 totals 13 residues. V was cut by 0 bases and J by 8 bases, with 10 bases left in between. The CDR3 region is CASSLTQGGGYTF. CDR3 nucleotide sequence: TGTGCCAGCAGCTTAACGCAGGGAGGCGGCTACACCTTC.

The V call is TRBV5-1, the J call TRBJ2-5, with TRBD2 matching 7 bases. CDR1 SGHRS and CDR2 YFSETQ come from the germline V gene. The V segment lost 0 bases and the J segment 5 bases; nucleotides outside the gene matches: 7. CDR3 size: 15 residues. In DNA, the CDR3 is TGCGCCAGCAGCTTGGCCGGACTAGTGGCTGAGACCCAGTACTTC. Translation: CASSLAGLVAETQYF.